The 25 T cell receptor beta chains below were found in one sample sequenced in a study of blood T cell repertoires in COVID-19. Assay used: immunoSEQ multiplex PCR; TCRdb lists only in-frame clones, some missing. This sample yields some 120,000 clones, of which about nine tenths are seen a single time; 1.8% belongs to the top ten. The sample taken for sequencing was peripheral blood. These receptors originate from a human donor with active COVID-19. The donor label of this sample is uncertain.

Comment on this clone: Different DNA sequences within this sample yield the same CDR3. The rearrangement links TRBV11-2 to TRBJ1-4; no reliable D call. The V and J ends lost 1 base and 8 bases respectively, with 5 bases between them. Germline CDR1 reads SGHAT; CDR2 reads FQNNGV. This CDR3 region has 12 residues. CDR3 sequence: CASSLVSEKLFF. For the CDR3, the DNA is TGTGCCAGCAGCTTAGTATCCGAAAAACTGTTTTTT.

The rearrangement joins TRBV4-1 to TRBJ1-1, with 7 bases that match TRBD1. The V gene end was trimmed by 3 bases and the J gene end by 0 bases; junction bases not matched to a gene: 10. CDR1 and CDR2 (germline): MGHRA, YSYEKL. This CDR3 contains 17 residues. CDR3 sequence: CASSHRQGFGMNTEAFF. The CDR3 nucleotides read TGCGCCAGCAGCCACAGACAGGGTTTTGGGATGAACACTGAAGCTTTCTTT.

The rearrangement links TRBV12-5 to TRBJ2-3; D perhaps matches TRBD1 (6 bases). Trimming removed 9 bases at V and 3 bases at J, with 19 bases between. Germline-derived CDR1 and CDR2 are LGHNT and FRNRAP. The CDR3 length is 15 residues. The CDR3 here is CARVPTGKCTDTQYF. In nucleotides, the CDR3 is TGTGCTAGGGTTCCCACAGGGAAGTGTACAGATACGCAGTATTTT.

V is TRBV6-1 and J is TRBJ2-7, with TRBD1 as a possible D gene (6 bases). This CDR3 contains 13 residues. Deletions cut 3 bases from V and 2 bases from J, with 8 bases between. Germline V gene lookup returns CDR1 MNHNS and CDR2 SASEGT. The CDR3 loop reads CASSDTGPYEQYF. CDR3 in DNA: TGTGCCAGCAGTGATACAGGGCCCTACGAGCAGTACTTC.

The chain employs TRBV2 and TRBJ2-1; possible D gene TRBD1, 6 bases. The CDR3 runs 17 residues. V lost 1 base to trimming and J lost 4 bases, with 17 bases between them. From germline, CDR1 is SNHLY and CDR2 FYNNEI. CDR3 coding DNA: TGTGCCAGCAGTGAAGTAGTTCTGAACAGGGAGTACAATGAGCAGTTCTTC. Translating gives CASSEVVLNREYNEQFF.

The chain employs TRBV27 and TRBJ2-1; TRBD2 aligns across 8 bases. Germline CDR1 is MNHEY and CDR2 is SMNVEV (reference sequence). The CDR3 runs 16 residues. V trimming: 1 base; J trimming: 4 bases; junction bases outside the gene matches: 6. This chain's CDR3 is CASSLYGGGLYNEQFF. CDR3 DNA sequence: TGTGCCAGCAGTTTATACGGGGGGGGCCTTTACAATGAGCAGTTCTTC.

This chain joins TRBV4-2 and TRBJ2-5, with TRBD2 matching over 10 bases. V was clipped by 1 base and J by 1 base; unmatched bases: 12. Germline assignment: CDR1 LGHNA and CDR2 YNFKEQ. The CDR3 runs 19 residues. The CDR3: CASSQGGRSGGDIQETQYF. The CDR3 DNA reads as TGTGCCAGCAGCCAAGGTGGCAGGAGCGGGGGGGACATCCAAGAGACCCAGTACTTC.

The DNA of the CDR3 is TGTGCCATTTATGGGGGGGCAGGAGATACGCAGTATTTT. Its protein product is CAIYGGAGDTQYF. The rearrangement links TRBV10-3 to TRBJ2-3; the D gene is possibly TRBD2 (7 bases). This CDR3 comprises 13 residues. Per the germline V gene, CDR1 is ENHRY and CDR2 is SYGVKD. Trimming took off 9 bases at V and 5 bases at J, with 15 bases between the two ends.

This chain uses TRBV21-1 with TRBJ1-3. TRBV21-1 is deemed a pseudogene. There are 15 residues in the CDR3. The CDR3 region is CASSNQEVNLGTIYF. CDR3 sequence (DNA): TGTGCCAGCAGCAACCAGGAGGTAAATCTGGGCACCATATATTTT.

The chain couples TRBV9 to TRBJ1-1, with 8 bases matching TRBD1. The germline V gene encodes CDR1 SGDLS and CDR2 YYNGEE. The trim removed 3 bases at V and 0 bases at J, leaving 4 bases unmatched. This CDR3 is 15 amino acids long. The CDR3 region has the DNA TGTGCCAGCAGCGCAGGACAGGGTGTGAACACTGAAGCTTTCTTT. Protein sequence: CASSAGQGVNTEAFF.

This clone was counted a single time. V usage is TRBV11-2 and J usage is TRBJ2-7; 10 bases are shared with TRBD1. The CDR3 loop spans 14 amino acids. V trimming: 5 bases; J trimming: 1 base; junction bases outside the gene matches: 2. CDR1 and CDR2 from the germline V gene are SGHAT and FQNNGV. The CDR3 sequence is CASSADRGSYEQYF. The CDR3 DNA reads as TGTGCCAGCAGCGCGGACAGGGGGTCCTACGAGCAGTACTTC.

The chain combines TRBV9 with TRBJ1-1; maybe TRBD1 (6 bases). The CDR3 loop spans 15 amino acids. V lost 4 bases and J lost 0, with 13 bases in between. Looked up from germline, CDR1 is SGDLS and CDR2 is YYNGEE. DNA of the CDR3: TGTGCCAGCAGCCTCCGAGGGGACATGAACACTGAAGCTTTCTTT. Residues: CASSLRGDMNTEAFF.

This sequence joins TRBV2 and TRBJ2-2; 15 bases are a match to TRBD2. CDR3 length: 16 amino acids. Germline V lookup: CDR1 SNHLY, CDR2 FYNNEI. J lost 12 bases, V lost 3 bases, and 8 bases had no gene match. The CDR3 DNA sequence: TGTGCCAGCAGTGACGGGACTAGCGGGGGGCGCTGGAAGCTGTTTTTT. Translated: CASSDGTSGGRWKLFF. The entire variable domain, with the rest obtained from reference TRBV2 and TRBJ2-2, is as follows: EPEVTQTPSHQVTQMGQEVILRCVPISNHLYFYWYRQILGQKVEFLVSFYNNEISEKSEIFDDQFSVERPDGSNFTLKIRSTKLEDSAMYFCASSDGTSGGRWKLFFGEGSRLTVL.

The CDR3 loop is CASSQATSVNTGELFF. CDR3 nucleotide sequence: TGCGCCAGCAGCCAAGCAACTAGCGTGAACACCGGGGAGCTGTTTTTT. The chain recombines TRBV4-3 with TRBJ2-2; TRBD2 agrees at 7 bases. V lost 1 base to trimming and J lost 1 base; unmatched junction nucleotides: 3. The CDR3 runs 16 residues. Germline V CDR1 and CDR2: LGHNA, YSLEER.

This clone was counted a few times. The rearrangement links TRBV11-2 to TRBJ1-2; D perhaps matches TRBD1 (5 bases). The germline V and J ends were trimmed by 1 base and 5 bases, with 11 bases remaining between them. Germline CDR1 and CDR2: SGHAT and FQNNGV. The CDR3 length is 14 residues. CDR3 loop: CASSLAGGIYGYTF. CDR3 DNA: TGTGCCAGCAGCTTAGCTGGGGGGATATATGGCTACACCTTC.

V usage is TRBV14 and J usage is TRBJ2-2, with 7 bases fitting TRBD2. The CDR3 runs 16 residues. Germline values: CDR1 SGHDN, CDR2 FVKESK. Germline trimming cut 4 bases from V and 0 bases from J; bases unmatched to any gene: 5. Here the CDR3 DNA reads TGTGCCAGCAGCCTATGGGGGGGAACGAACACCGGGGAGCTGTTTTTT. Its protein is CASSLWGGTNTGELFF. The entire variable domain, with the rest obtained from reference TRBV14 and TRBJ2-2, is as follows: EAGVTQFPSHSVIEKGQTVTLRCDPISGHDNLYWYRRVMGKEIKFLLHFVKESKQDESGMPNNRFLAERTGGTYSTLKVQPAELEDSGVYFCASSLWGGTNTGELFFGEGSRLTVL.

The chain recombines TRBV5-4 with TRBJ1-1, with D perhaps TRBD1 (5 bases). V was pared by 0 bases and J by 4 bases, with 7 bases between. The CDR3 sequence is 13 residues long. Germline V CDR1 and CDR2: SGHNT, YYREEE (reference sequence). CDR3 DNA sequence: TGTGCCAGCAGCTTGGGGGGCGGCACTGAAGCTTTCTTT. Its protein is CASSLGGGTEAFF.

V and J are TRBV3-1 (or the pseudogene TRBV3-2) and TRBJ2-7; D might be TRBD2 (6 bases). This CDR3 spans 16 amino acids. In germline, CDR1 is LGHDT, CDR2 YNNKEL (reference sequence). The germline V and J ends were trimmed by 4 bases and 4 bases, with 20 bases remaining between them. CDR3 amino acids: CASSPFRRGSPYEQYF. In DNA, the CDR3 is TGTGCCAGCAGCCCCTTCAGGAGGGGAAGTCCGTACGAGCAGTACTTC.

The J gene is TRBJ1-2, the V gene TRBV9; D is uncertain. The CDR3 contains 13 residues. Trimming shortened V by 3 bases and J by 11 bases, and 17 bases separated the two germline ends. The germline V gene has CDR1 SGDLS and CDR2 YYNGEE. The CDR3, as DNA: TGTGCCAGCAGCGCAGCCGGGTCTTACGGGTACACCTTC. Translating gives CASSAAGSYGYTF.

V gene TRBV5-1 combines with J gene TRBJ2-5; 11 bases map to TRBD2. V shed 4 bases and J 3 bases; nucleotides not matched to a gene: 8. The CDR3 spans 16 residues. The germline V gene encodes CDR1 SGHRS and CDR2 YFSETQ. In nucleotides, the CDR3 is TGCGCCAGCAGCGTCCTAGCGGGGGGCGGGAAAGAGACCCAGTACTTC. It translates to CASSVLAGGGKETQYF.

The chain carries TRBV4-2 and TRBJ2-3; 8 bases are a match to TRBD2. Germline-derived CDR1 and CDR2 are LGHNA and YNFKEQ. With V trimmed by 4 bases and J by 3 bases, 21 bases remained unmatched. CDR3 length: 20 residues. The CDR3 reads CASSPMRGALVLDLTDTQYF. The CDR3 coding sequence is TGTGCCAGCAGCCCCATGCGGGGGGCCCTAGTTTTGGACCTTACAGATACGCAGTATTTT.

The CDR3 here is CASSYPQGGQEETQYF. The CDR3 DNA is TGTGCCAGCAGTTACCCACAGGGGGGTCAGGAAGAGACCCAGTACTTC. This chain connects TRBV6-2 or TRBV6-3 to TRBJ2-5; 8 positions agree with TRBD1. The ends lost 2 bases at V and 3 bases at J; junction bases unmatched: 8. This CDR3 has 16 amino acids. The V gene's germline CDR1 is MNHEY and CDR2 SVGEGT.

V and J are TRBV3-1 (or the pseudogene TRBV3-2) and TRBJ2-1; 7 bases are a match to TRBD2. The CDR3 consists of 15 residues. Looked up from germline, CDR1 is LGHDT and CDR2 is YNNKEL (reference sequence). The ends lost 0 bases at V and 7 bases at J; junction bases unmatched: 6. The CDR3 DNA reads as TGTGCCAGCAGCCAAGAAAGACTAGCTGGAAATGAGCAGTTCTTC. Translating it yields CASSQERLAGNEQFF.

This clone appeared a few times. The chain combines TRBV3-1 (or the pseudogene TRBV3-2) with TRBJ1-2; 7 bases align to TRBD1. Germline lookup yields CDR1 LGHDT and CDR2 YNNKEL (reference sequence). After removal of 3 bases from V and 4 bases from J, the junction contained 5 bases not matched to a gene. The CDR3 is made up of 14 amino acids. CDR3 coding DNA: TGTGCCAGCAGCCACAGACAGGGACTCTATGGCTACACCTTC. This encodes CASSHRQGLYGYTF.

The gene calls are TRBV28 and TRBJ2-2; D is perhaps TRBD2 (6 bases). The length of the CDR3 is 13 residues. The germline V gene has CDR1 MDHEN and CDR2 SYDVKM. Trimming took 8 bases from V and 1 from J, leaving 8 bases between them. CDR3 sequence: CASWRENTGELFF. CDR3 nucleotide sequence: TGTGCCAGCTGGCGGGAGAACACCGGGGAGCTGTTTTTT. The entire variable domain, with the rest obtained from reference TRBV28 and TRBJ2-2, is as follows: DVKVTQSSRYLVKRTGEKVFLECVQDMDHENMFWYRQDPGLGLRLIYFSYDVKMKEKGDIPEGYSVSREKKERFSLILESASTNQTSMYLCASWRENTGELFFGEGSRLTVL.